These 27 T cell receptor beta chains share one sample of origin, sequenced in a study of blood T cell repertoires in COVID-19. Libraries were prepared by immunoSEQ multiplex PCR; TCRdb keeps only in-frame clonotypes and omits some of them. The sample shows hundreds of thousands of clones, about 90% of them seen only once. The specimen was PBMCs or T cells enriched from blood (not recorded which). The source is a woman aged 30 to 39 who had recovered from COVID-19.

The rearrangement links TRBV9 to TRBJ2-3; D is undetermined. The CDR3 length is 12 residues. The V end was cut by 0 bases, the J end by 6 bases, with 5 bases between. CDR1 and CDR2 (germline): SGDLS, YYNGEE. CDR3 amino acids: CASSVGADTQYF. As DNA, the CDR3 is TGTGCCAGCAGCGTAGGGGCGGATACGCAGTATTTT.

This clone has only one observation. The rearrangement joins TRBV5-6 to TRBJ1-2; a weak D match, TRBD1 (5 bases). Germline V gene data show CDR1 as SGHDT and CDR2 as YYEEEE. The CDR3 runs 12 residues. V was trimmed by 4 bases and J by 6 bases, leaving 10 bases between them. The CDR3 DNA is TGTGCCAGCAGCGAACAGGACGATGGCTACACCTTC. It is translated as CASSEQDDGYTF.

The chain couples TRBV5-6 to TRBJ2-1; 12 bases map to TRBD2. The CDR3 loop spans 18 amino acids. Germline CDR1 is SGHDT and CDR2 is YYEEEE. J gave up 3 bases and V 1 base, and 8 bases lay outside the gene matches. The CDR3 region is CASSLTQLAGGFYNEQFF. CDR3 sequence (DNA): TGTGCCAGCAGCTTGACTCAACTAGCGGGGGGTTTCTACAATGAGCAGTTCTTC.

V is TRBV9 and J is TRBJ1-1; 9 nucleotides align to TRBD1. V gave up 4 bases and J gave up 3 bases; unmatched junction bases: 4. This CDR3 is built from 14 residues. Germline lookup yields CDR1 SGDLS and CDR2 YYNGEE. Here the CDR3 DNA reads TGTGCCAGCAGCTTCGGACAGGGGCACACTGAAGCTTTCTTT. Translation gives CASSFGQGHTEAFF.

V and J are TRBV2 and TRBJ2-7, with D perhaps matching TRBD1 (6 bases). Trimming shortened V by 6 bases and J by 5 bases, and 20 bases separated the two germline ends. The CDR3 has 15 amino acids. Germline lookup yields CDR1 SNHLY and CDR2 FYNNEI. DNA of the CDR3: TGTGCCAGCAGAGATAACAGGGAAAGGGGCGACGAGCAGTACTTC. It translates to CASRDNRERGDEQYF.

V gene TRBV29-1 combines with J gene TRBJ2-1, with 11 bases matching TRBD2. The CDR3 runs to 17 residues. Per the germline V gene, CDR1 is SQVTM and CDR2 is ANQGSEA. V trimming: 0 bases; J trimming: 3 bases; junction bases outside the gene matches: 7. CDR3: CSVEDGTSGRYYNEQFF. Here the CDR3 DNA reads TGCAGCGTTGAAGACGGAACTAGCGGGAGATACTACAATGAGCAGTTCTTC.

The chain joins TRBV28 to TRBJ1-2; D ambiguous. The ends were cut back, 8 bases at V and 1 base at J, with 8 bases in the middle. The CDR3 sequence is 12 residues long. Germline V gene data show CDR1 as MDHEN and CDR2 as SYDVKM. Written as DNA, the CDR3 is TGTGCCAGCCTAGGCGGTAACTATGGCTACACCTTC. Protein product: CASLGGNYGYTF.

A single count supports this clone. The CDR3 reads CASSHGQGLSYEQYF. In DNA, the CDR3 is TGTGCCAGCAGCCATGGACAGGGCCTCTCCTACGAGCAGTACTTC. The chain couples TRBV11-1 to TRBJ2-7, with TRBD1 matching over 8 bases. Unmatched junction bases numbered 6, after V lost 5 bases and J lost 0 bases. This CDR3 is 15 amino acids long. Germline values: CDR1 SGHAT, CDR2 FQDESV (reference sequence).

This clone was seen only once. The V gene is TRBV3-1 (or the pseudogene TRBV3-2), the J gene TRBJ2-6, with no clear D. The V end was cut by 4 bases, the J end by 2 bases, with 9 bases between. Germline CDR1 reads LGHDT; CDR2 reads YNNKEL (reference sequence). The CDR3 spans 15 residues. The CDR3 nucleotides are TGTGCCAGCAGCCCTACTATCGCTGGGGCCAACGTCCTGACTTTC. This gives the protein CASSPTIAGANVLTF.

The V call is TRBV3-1 (or the pseudogene TRBV3-2), the J call TRBJ1-5; D gene unclear. Trimming shortened V by 0 bases and J by 4 bases, and 10 bases separated the two germline ends. Germline CDR1 reads LGHDT; CDR2 reads YNNKEL (reference sequence). This CDR3 is 15 amino acids long. Here the CDR3 reads CASSQDFGYNQPQHF. The CDR3 bases are TGTGCCAGCAGCCAAGATTTCGGGTATAATCAGCCCCAGCATTTT.

CDR3 sequence reads: CASTVDRDTEAFF. CDR3 sequence (DNA): TGTGCCAGCACAGTGGACAGGGACACTGAAGCTTTCTTT. This rearrangement joins TRBV12-3 or TRBV12-4 to TRBJ1-1; 8 nucleotides align to TRBD1. The CDR3 totals 13 residues. Unmatched junction bases numbered 4, after V lost 7 bases and J lost 3 bases.

This chain connects TRBV3-1 (or the pseudogene TRBV3-2) to TRBJ2-5; 7 positions agree with TRBD2. Germline trimming cut 4 bases from V and 3 bases from J; bases unmatched to any gene: 2. Germline V gives CDR1 LGHDT, CDR2 YNNKEL (reference sequence). This CDR3 region has 13 residues. The CDR3 protein is CASSRGGEETQYF. The CDR3 DNA reads TGTGCCAGCAGCCGGGGGGGGGAAGAGACCCAGTACTTC.

The chain carries TRBV21-1 and TRBJ2-7; the tabulated D call, TRBD1, remains unverified against the DNA. TRBV21-1 constitutes a pseudogene. CDR3 length equals 13 residues. In nucleotides, the CDR3 is TGTGCCAGCAGCAAAGAGGGACAATACGAGCAGTACTTC. Translating it yields CASSKEGQYEQYF.

V is TRBV6-1 and J is TRBJ1-1, with D perhaps TRBD1 (6 bases). Trimming removed 4 bases from V and 2 bases from J, with 17 bases in between. This CDR3 comprises 16 residues. The germline V gene has CDR1 MNHNS and CDR2 SASEGT. The CDR3 loop reads CASSGKQGPSNTEAFF. CDR3 DNA sequence: TGTGCCAGCAGTGGTAAACAGGGTCCTTCCAACACTGAAGCTTTCTTT.

The chain links TRBV5-1 to TRBJ1-2; D gene uncertain. CDR3 length equals 13 residues. The ends were cut back, 4 bases at V and 2 bases at J, with 9 bases in the middle. Germline CDR1 is SGHRS and CDR2 is YFSETQ. This chain's CDR3 is CASSPDINYGYTF. As DNA, the CDR3 is TGCGCCAGCAGCCCCGACATAAACTATGGCTACACCTTC.

The V call is TRBV11-2, the J call TRBJ2-7, with 7 bases fitting TRBD1. The germline CDR1 and CDR2 sequences are SGHAT and FQNNGV. There are 12 residues in the CDR3. The V segment lost 5 bases and the J segment 7 bases; nucleotides outside the gene matches: 5. Here the CDR3 reads CASSQDRDEQYF. The CDR3, as DNA: TGTGCCAGCAGCCAAGACAGGGATGAGCAGTACTTC.

The chain uses TRBV27 and TRBJ2-7; perhaps TRBD1 as D (5 bases). The CDR3 has 15 residues. Germline V gene data show CDR1 as MNHEY and CDR2 as SMNVEV (reference sequence). V lost 6 bases and J 1 base, leaving 16 bases between the germline ends. CDR3 nucleotide sequence: TGTGCCAGCAGACCAGGGCTTGGGGTGTCCTACGAGCAGTACTTC. Translation: CASRPGLGVSYEQYF.

The V gene is TRBV6-4, the J gene TRBJ2-7, with a tentative D call TRBD2 (5 bases). The ends were cut back, 8 bases at V and 1 base at J, with 18 bases in the middle. Germline V gene lookup returns CDR1 MRHNA and CDR2 SNTAGT. The CDR3 runs 15 residues. Here the CDR3 reads CASPYGRSLSYEQYF. The CDR3 nucleotides read TGTGCCAGCCCATATGGGAGATCCTTATCCTACGAGCAGTACTTC.

The CDR3 is CSVASQASNEKLFF. Here the CDR3 DNA reads TGCAGCGTCGCCTCACAGGCTTCTAATGAAAAACTGTTTTTT. The chain recombines TRBV29-1 with TRBJ1-4, with TRBD1 as a possible D gene (5 bases). This CDR3 comprises 14 residues. V lost 6 bases and J lost 3, with 14 bases in between. Per the germline V gene, CDR1 is SQVTM and CDR2 is ANQGSEA.

This chain links TRBV19 with TRBJ1-2; 8 nucleotides agree with TRBD1. J gave up 9 bases and V 7 bases, and 16 bases lay outside the gene matches. Germline V lookup: CDR1 LNHDA, CDR2 SQIVND (reference sequence). The CDR3 covers 15 residues. The CDR3 protein is CASTPGQGRPYRYTF. The CDR3 DNA reads TGTGCCAGTACCCCAGGACAGGGCAGACCTTATCGCTACACCTTC.

The chain uses TRBV7-8 and TRBJ2-7; D is possibly TRBD2 (5 bases). The V and J ends lost 1 base and 2 bases respectively, with 12 bases between them. The CDR3 runs 15 residues. Germline V gene sequence: CDR1 SGHVS, CDR2 FQNEAQ. DNA for the CDR3: TGTGCCAGCAGCTTAGAGCTAGCCGTAACCTACGAGCAGTACTTC. Translated: CASSLELAVTYEQYF.

V usage is TRBV11-2 and J usage is TRBJ2-3; D is perhaps TRBD1 (6 bases). The CDR3 extends over 13 amino acids. The germline CDR1 and CDR2 sequences are SGHAT and FQNNGV. V lost 6 bases and J 4 bases, leaving 11 bases between the germline ends. The CDR3 region has the DNA TGTGCCAGCAGTACAGGGACCCCAGATACGCAGTATTTT. Translated: CASSTGTPDTQYF.

This clone came up once. The chain has TRBV27 and TRBJ1-5, with D maybe TRBD1 (6 bases). Trimming removed 0 bases from V and 5 bases from J, with 11 bases in between. The CDR3 extends over 15 amino acids. Looked up from germline, CDR1 is MNHEY and CDR2 is SMNVEV (reference sequence). CDR3 coding DNA: TGTGCCAGCAGTTTATCGCCAGGGGATTATCAGCCCCAGCATTTT. Amino acids: CASSLSPGDYQPQHF.

This clone was found once. The CDR3 DNA is TGTGCCAGCGAACCGCTTTTCGGTCAGCCCCAGCATTTT. The encoded protein is CASEPLFGQPQHF. This sequence joins TRBV7-9 and TRBJ1-5; no definite D call. V was trimmed by 8 bases and J by 6 bases, leaving 14 bases between them. The CDR3 loop spans 13 amino acids. Germline V gives CDR1 SEHNR, CDR2 FQNEAQ (reference sequence).

The chain employs TRBV7-3 and TRBJ1-2, with 8 bases lining up with TRBD1. Germline V lookup: CDR1 SGHTA, CDR2 FQGTGA. Trimming took 5 bases from V and 4 from J; bases not matched to a gene: 3. The CDR3 length is 13 residues. CDR3 sequence: CASSPGTGYGYTF. CDR3 nucleotide sequence: TGTGCCAGCAGCCCTGGGACAGGCTATGGCTACACCTTC. Variable domain in full (rest from reference TRBV7-3 and TRBJ1-2): GAGVSQTPSNKVTEKGKYVELRCDPISGHTALYWYRQSLGQGPEFLIYFQGTGAADDSGLPNDRFFAVRPEGSVSTLKIQRTERGDSAVYLCASSPGTGYGYTFGSGTRLTVV.

In this sample, this clone turned up once. This chain links TRBV7-6 with TRBJ2-1; D remains unclear. V was trimmed by 0 bases and J by 0 bases, leaving 9 bases between them. Germline V gene lookup returns CDR1 SGHVS and CDR2 FNYEAQ. This CDR3 comprises 16 residues. The CDR3 spells CASSLAGRSSYNEQFF. The CDR3 DNA is TGTGCCAGCAGCTTAGCGGGTAGGAGCTCCTACAATGAGCAGTTCTTC. Combining the CDR3 with reference TRBV7-6 and TRBJ2-1 gives the whole variable domain GAGVSQSPRYKVTKRGQDVALRCDPISGHVSLYWYRQALGQGPEFLTYFNYEAQQDKSGLPNDRFSAERPEGSISTLTIQRTEQRDSAMYRCASSLAGRSSYNEQFFGPGTRLTVL.

The chain carries TRBV20-1 and TRBJ2-1; 10 bases are a match to TRBD2. The CDR3 is made up of 16 amino acids. The germline V gene encodes CDR1 DFQATT and CDR2 SNEGSKA (reference sequence). With V trimmed by 3 bases and J by 0 bases, 5 bases remained unmatched. Here the CDR3 reads CSASEAGGSSYNEQFF. CDR3 nucleotide sequence: TGCAGTGCTAGTGAAGCGGGAGGGAGCTCCTACAATGAGCAGTTCTTC.